The clone carrying this T cell receptor (beta chain) appeared a single time. The target antigen is unknown. Using immunoSEQ multiplex PCR, the repertoire was profiled, and TCRdb retains in-frame clones only, with some absent. Of 57,000 or so clones in the sample, about 82% are singletons; the top ten hold 2% to 3%. This specimen comes from a study of OX40 agonist ivuxolimab in advanced cancers. Study in general: Patients were around 83% male with ages roughly 23 to 85, mean around 58. Partial responses were observed in three patients, of whom one had hepatocellular carcinoma and two had cutaneous melanoma. General study findings and limits: Expanded peripheral T cell antigen specificity was not determined.

There are 19 residues in the CDR3. Germline values: CDR1 LGHNA, CDR2 YNFKEQ. The germline V and J ends were trimmed by 0 bases and 0 bases, with 18 bases remaining between them. This receptor was obtained from an adult with an advanced solid tumor such as melanoma, head and neck, liver or kidney cancer. The specimen was CD4+ or CD8+ T cells sorted from blood, collected in a trial of the OX40 agonist ivuxolimab. The chain has TRBV4-2 and TRBJ1-3, with no clear D. The CDR3 nucleotides are TGTGCCAGCAGCCAAGAGGGGATGAGGGTATCTAACTCTGGAAACACCATATATTTT. Translating gives CASSQEGMRVSNSGNTIYF.